This T cell receptor (beta chain) was captured in a study of pediatric ulcerative colitis. During colonoscopy, one to two rectal pinch biopsies were collected. The diagnostic colonoscopy in ulcerative colitis patients preceded any immunosuppressive treatment. Concerning this clone itself: What it binds is not known.

Using immunoSEQ multiplex PCR, the repertoire was profiled, and TCRdb retains in-frame clones only, with some absent. The sample has over 30,000 clones; about three quarters are singletons. Regarding the study as a whole: Blood-rectal clonal overlap within each person was significantly higher in ulcerative colitis patients than controls. Rectal pinch biopsies may include blood-derived T cells. Acute severe colitis showed lower rectal diversity from clonal expansions.

The germline gives CDR1 LNHDA, CDR2 SQIVND (reference sequence). This CDR3 has 15 amino acids. V was trimmed by 8 bases and J by 4 bases, leaving 20 bases between them. This TCR was sampled from a boy under 18 with mild ulcerative colitis. The sequencing sample was made of gut tissue. The rearrangement uses TRBV19 and TRBJ1-1, with D possibly being TRBD1 (6 bases). This CDR3 reads CASLGRGSITTEAFF. The CDR3 DNA reads as TGTGCCAGTTTAGGGAGGGGGAGTATCACCACTGAAGCTTTCTTT. The full variable domain, with the rest looked up from reference TRBV19 and TRBJ1-1, is DGGITQSPKYLFRKEGQNVTLSCEQNLNHDAMYWYRQDPGQGLRLIYYSQIVNDFQKGDIAEGYSVSREKKESFPLTVTSAQKNPTAFYLCASLGRGSITTEAFFGQGTRLTVV.